The table lists the clone carrying this T cell receptor beta chain with many counts. Its target is unknown. Germline V gene data show CDR1 as SGDLS and CDR2 as YYNGEE. The CDR3 length is 14 residues. V was pared by 2 bases and J by 2 bases, with 4 bases of the junction left unmatched. A sample-barcoded 5' primer and a J-beta primer mix were used in a second PCR of roughly 6 to 11 cycles. Each CDR3 protein is one row after TCRdb ran MiXCR on the 5' RACE reads. The sample contains about 650,000 distinct CDR3 sequences, approximately 31% of which appear only once. The sample belongs to a study of blood T cells in healthy people across ages. Study overall: About one barcoded beta molecule per two T cells was the capture yield of template switching. Regarding the study as a whole: Per million T cells, the diversity of TCR beta decreased roughly linearly as age advanced. It was not known whether donors were CMV positive (a possible confounder of expanded clonotype changes).

The sequenced sample was blood. V is TRBV9 and J is TRBJ2-7, with 7 bases lining up with TRBD1. The source of this sequence is a woman at least 80 years old in good health. CDR3 sequence (DNA): TGTGCCAGCAGCGTCACGGGACAGCCCTACGAGCAGTACTTC. Protein sequence: CASSVTGQPYEQYF.